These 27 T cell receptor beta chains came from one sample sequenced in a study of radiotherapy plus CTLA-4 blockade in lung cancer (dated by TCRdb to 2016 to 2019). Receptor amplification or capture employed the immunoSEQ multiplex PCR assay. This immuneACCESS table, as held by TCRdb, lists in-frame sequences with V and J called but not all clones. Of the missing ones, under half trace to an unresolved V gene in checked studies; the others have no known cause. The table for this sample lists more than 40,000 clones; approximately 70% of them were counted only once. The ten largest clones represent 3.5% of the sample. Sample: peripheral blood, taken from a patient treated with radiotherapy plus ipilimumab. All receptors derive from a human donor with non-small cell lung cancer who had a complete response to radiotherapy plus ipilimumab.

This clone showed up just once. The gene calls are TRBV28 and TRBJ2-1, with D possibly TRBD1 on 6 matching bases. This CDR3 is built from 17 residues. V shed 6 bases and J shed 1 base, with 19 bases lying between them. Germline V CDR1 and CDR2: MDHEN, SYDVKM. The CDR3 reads CASRPSGAGSSYNEQFF. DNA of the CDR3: TGTGCCAGCAGACCTTCAGGGGCAGGTAGTTCCTACAATGAGCAGTTCTTC.

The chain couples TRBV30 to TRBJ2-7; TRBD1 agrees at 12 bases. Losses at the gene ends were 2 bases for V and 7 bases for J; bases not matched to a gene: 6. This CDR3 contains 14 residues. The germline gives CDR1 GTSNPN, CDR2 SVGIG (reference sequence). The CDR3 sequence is CAWSTGQGAGEQYF. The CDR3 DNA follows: TGTGCCTGGAGTACGGGACAGGGGGCGGGGGAGCAGTACTTC.

The CDR3: CASSYRQVNEKLFF. The CDR3 coding sequence is TGTGCCAGCAGTTACAGGCAGGTTAATGAAAAACTGTTTTTT. The chain has TRBV6-5 and TRBJ1-4; D unresolved. The CDR3 runs 14 residues. Germline lookup yields CDR1 MNHEY and CDR2 SVGAGI. The ends were cut back, 2 bases at V and 4 bases at J, with 8 bases in the middle.

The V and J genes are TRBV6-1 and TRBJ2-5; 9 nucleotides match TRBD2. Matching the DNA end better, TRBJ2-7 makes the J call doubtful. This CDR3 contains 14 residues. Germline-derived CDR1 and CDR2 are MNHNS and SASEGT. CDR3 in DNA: TGTGCCAGCAGTGCGAGCGGGGGGTACTACGAGCAGTACTTC. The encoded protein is CASSASGGYYEQYF.

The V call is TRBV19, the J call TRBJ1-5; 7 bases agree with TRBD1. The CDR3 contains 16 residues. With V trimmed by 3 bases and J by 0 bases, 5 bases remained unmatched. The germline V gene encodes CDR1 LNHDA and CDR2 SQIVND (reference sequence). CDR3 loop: CASSIRGTASNQPQHF. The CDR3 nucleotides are TGTGCCAGTAGTATCCGAGGGACAGCTAGCAATCAGCCCCAGCATTTT.

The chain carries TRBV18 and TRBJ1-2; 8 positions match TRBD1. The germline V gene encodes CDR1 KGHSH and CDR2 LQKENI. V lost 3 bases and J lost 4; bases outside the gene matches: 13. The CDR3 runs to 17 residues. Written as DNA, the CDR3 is TGTGCCAGCTCACCGGGTATGACAGGGGTCGGTAGCTATGGCTACACCTTC. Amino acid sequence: CASSPGMTGVGSYGYTF.

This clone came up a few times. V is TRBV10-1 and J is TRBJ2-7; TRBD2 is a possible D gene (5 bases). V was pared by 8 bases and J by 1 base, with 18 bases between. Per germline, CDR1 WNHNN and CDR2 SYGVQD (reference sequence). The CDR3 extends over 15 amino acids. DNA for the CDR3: TGCGCCAGCGAGGGTTGGGTCCTAGGGTCCTACGAGCAGTACTTC. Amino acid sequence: CASEGWVLGSYEQYF.

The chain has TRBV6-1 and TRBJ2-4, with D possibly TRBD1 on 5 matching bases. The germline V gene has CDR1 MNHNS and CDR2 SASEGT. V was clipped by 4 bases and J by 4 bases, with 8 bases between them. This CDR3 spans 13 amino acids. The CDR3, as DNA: TGTGCCAGCAGTGTACAGGTGAAAAACATTCAGTACTTC. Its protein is CASSVQVKNIQYF.

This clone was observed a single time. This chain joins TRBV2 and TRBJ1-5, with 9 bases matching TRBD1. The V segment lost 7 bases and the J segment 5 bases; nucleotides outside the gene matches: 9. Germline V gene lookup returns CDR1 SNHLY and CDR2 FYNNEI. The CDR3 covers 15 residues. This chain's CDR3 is CASIRDRVGYQPQHF. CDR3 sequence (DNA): TGTGCCAGCATTCGGGACAGGGTAGGTTATCAGCCCCAGCATTTT.

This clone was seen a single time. The CDR3 bases are TGTGCCAGCACCCTTCTGGCCTACAGGGGTGGCTACACCTTC. Amino acids: CASTLLAYRGGYTF. The chain joins TRBV28 to TRBJ1-2; 7 nucleotides align to TRBD1. The CDR3 is made up of 14 amino acids. The V segment lost 7 bases and the J segment 7 bases; nucleotides outside the gene matches: 12. The germline CDR1 and CDR2 sequences are MDHEN and SYDVKM.

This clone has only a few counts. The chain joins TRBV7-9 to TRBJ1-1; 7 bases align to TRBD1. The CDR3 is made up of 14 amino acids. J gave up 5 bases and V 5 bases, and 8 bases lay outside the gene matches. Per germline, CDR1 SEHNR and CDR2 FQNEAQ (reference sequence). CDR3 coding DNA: TGTGCCAGCAGCCTGACAGGGTTCGTGACTGAAGCTTTCTTT. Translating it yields CASSLTGFVTEAFF.

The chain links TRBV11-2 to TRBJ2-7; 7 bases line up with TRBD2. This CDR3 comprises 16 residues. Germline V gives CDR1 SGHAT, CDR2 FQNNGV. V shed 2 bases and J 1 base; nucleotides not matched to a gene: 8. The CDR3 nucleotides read TGTGCCAGCAGCTTACGGTCGGGACTATCATCCTACGAGCAGTACTTC. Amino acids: CASSLRSGLSSYEQYF.

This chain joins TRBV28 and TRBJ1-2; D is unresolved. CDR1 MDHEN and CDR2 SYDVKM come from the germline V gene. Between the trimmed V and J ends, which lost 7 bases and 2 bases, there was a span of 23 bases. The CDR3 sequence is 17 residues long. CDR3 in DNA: TGTGCCAGCATCGAAGGCGCAGTGGCATGGAGGAACTATGGCTACACCTTC. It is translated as CASIEGAVAWRNYGYTF.

CDR3 sequence reads: CASSSAGGRKETQYF. Written as DNA, the CDR3 is TGTGCCAGCAGCTCAGCGGGAGGGAGGAAAGAGACCCAGTACTTC. V usage is TRBV7-3 and J usage is TRBJ2-5; 10 positions agree with TRBD2. With 4 bases clipped from V and 3 bases from J, the junction kept 5 bases outside the gene matches. The CDR3 sequence is 15 residues long. Germline V gives CDR1 SGHTA, CDR2 FQGTGA.

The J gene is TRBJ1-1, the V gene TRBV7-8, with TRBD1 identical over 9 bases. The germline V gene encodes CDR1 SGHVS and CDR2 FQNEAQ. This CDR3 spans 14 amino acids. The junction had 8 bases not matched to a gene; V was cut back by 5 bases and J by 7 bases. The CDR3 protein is CASSVHRGRNEAFF. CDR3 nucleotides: TGTGCCAGCAGCGTACACAGGGGGCGAAATGAAGCTTTCTTT.

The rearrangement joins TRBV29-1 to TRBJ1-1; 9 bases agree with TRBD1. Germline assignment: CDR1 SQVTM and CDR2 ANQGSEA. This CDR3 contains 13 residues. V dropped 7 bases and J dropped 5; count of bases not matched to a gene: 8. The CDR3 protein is CSAMTGGGTEAFF. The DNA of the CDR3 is TGCAGCGCAATGACAGGGGGAGGGACTGAAGCTTTCTTT.

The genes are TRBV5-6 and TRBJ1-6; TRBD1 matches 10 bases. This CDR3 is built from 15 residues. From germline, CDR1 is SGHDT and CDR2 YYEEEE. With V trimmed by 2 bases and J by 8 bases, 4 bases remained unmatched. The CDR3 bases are TGTGCCAGCAGCTTCGGACAGGGGGTAGATTCACCCCTCCACTTT. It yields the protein CASSFGQGVDSPLHF.

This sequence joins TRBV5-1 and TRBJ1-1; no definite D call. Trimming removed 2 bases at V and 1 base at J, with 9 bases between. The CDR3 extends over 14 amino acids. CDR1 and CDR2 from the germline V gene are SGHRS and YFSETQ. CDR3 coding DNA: TGCGCCAGCAGCTTTGTAGCTTCGAACACTGAAGCTTTCTTT. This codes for CASSFVASNTEAFF.

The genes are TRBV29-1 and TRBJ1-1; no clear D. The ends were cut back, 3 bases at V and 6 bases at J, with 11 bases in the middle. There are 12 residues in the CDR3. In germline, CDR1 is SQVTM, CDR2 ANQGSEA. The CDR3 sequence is CSVDEFPPEAFF. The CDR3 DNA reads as TGCAGCGTTGATGAGTTCCCCCCTGAAGCTTTCTTT.

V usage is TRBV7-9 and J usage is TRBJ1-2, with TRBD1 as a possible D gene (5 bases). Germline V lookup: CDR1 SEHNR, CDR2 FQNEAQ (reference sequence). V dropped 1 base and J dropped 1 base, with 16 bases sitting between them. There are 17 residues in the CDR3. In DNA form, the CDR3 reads TGTGCCAGCAGCTTAGAAAGTTATAGGGGATTTAACTATGGCTACACCTTC. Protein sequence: CASSLESYRGFNYGYTF.

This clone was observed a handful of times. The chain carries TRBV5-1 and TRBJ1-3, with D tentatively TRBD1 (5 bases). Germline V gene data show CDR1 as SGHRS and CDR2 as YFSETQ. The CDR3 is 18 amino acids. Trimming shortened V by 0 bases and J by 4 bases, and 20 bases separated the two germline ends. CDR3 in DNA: TGCGCCAGCAGCTTGGATGGGGACTGGAAACTCTCCGGAAACACCATATATTTT. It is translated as CASSLDGDWKLSGNTIYF.

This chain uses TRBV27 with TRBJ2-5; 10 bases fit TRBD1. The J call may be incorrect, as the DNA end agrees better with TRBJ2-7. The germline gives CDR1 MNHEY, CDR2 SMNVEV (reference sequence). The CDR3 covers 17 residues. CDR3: CASSFSYPGQGLYEQYF. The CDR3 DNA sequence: TGTGCCAGCAGTTTTTCGTACCCGGGACAGGGGCTATACGAGCAGTACTTC.

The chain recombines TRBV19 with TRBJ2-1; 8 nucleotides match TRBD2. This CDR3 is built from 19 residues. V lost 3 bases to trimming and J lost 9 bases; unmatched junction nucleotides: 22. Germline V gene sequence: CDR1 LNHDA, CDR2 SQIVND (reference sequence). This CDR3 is CASSIPSSTAGAWVVEQFF. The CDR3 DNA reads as TGTGCCAGTAGTATCCCCTCGAGCACAGCGGGAGCTTGGGTCGTTGAGCAGTTCTTC.

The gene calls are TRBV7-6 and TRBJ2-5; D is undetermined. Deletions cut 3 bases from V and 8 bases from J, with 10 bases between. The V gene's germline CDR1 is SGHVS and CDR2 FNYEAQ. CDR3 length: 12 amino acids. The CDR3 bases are TGTGCCAGCAGCTTCCAGTATAATACCCAGTACTTC. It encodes CASSFQYNTQYF.

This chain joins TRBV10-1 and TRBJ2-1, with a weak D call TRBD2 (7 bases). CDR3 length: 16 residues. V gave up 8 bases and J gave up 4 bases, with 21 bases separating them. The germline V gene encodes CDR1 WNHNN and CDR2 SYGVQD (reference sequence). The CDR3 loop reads CASSDAGGRPYNEQFF. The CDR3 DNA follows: TGCGCCAGCTCAGACGCCGGGGGGCGCCCTTACAATGAGCAGTTCTTC.

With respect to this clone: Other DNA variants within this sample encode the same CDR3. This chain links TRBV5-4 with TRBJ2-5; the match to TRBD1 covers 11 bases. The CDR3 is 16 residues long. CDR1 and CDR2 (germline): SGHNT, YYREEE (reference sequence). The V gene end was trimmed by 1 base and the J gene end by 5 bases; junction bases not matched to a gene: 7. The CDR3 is CASSLSRTGGLETQYF. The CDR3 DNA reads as TGTGCCAGCAGCTTGAGCAGGACAGGGGGCTTGGAGACCCAGTACTTC.

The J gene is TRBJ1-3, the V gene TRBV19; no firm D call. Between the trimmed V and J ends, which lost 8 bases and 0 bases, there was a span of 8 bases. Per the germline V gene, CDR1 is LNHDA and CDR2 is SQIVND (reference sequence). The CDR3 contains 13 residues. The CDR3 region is CASVQNSGNTIYF. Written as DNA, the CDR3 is TGTGCCAGTGTTCAGAACTCTGGAAACACCATATATTTT.